The sequence of this TCR beta chain was determined in a study of T-cell reconstitution after alpha-beta-depleted transplantation in children. Whole-study findings and limits: After one year, T-cell counts and TCRbeta diversity mostly came from new T cells. Several hundred expanded graft clones reportedly gave rise to the alpha-beta T cells present about two months after transplant. Some patients showed high day-60 TCRbeta diversity, which derived from surviving recipient T cells and thymic progenitors.

This clonotype was observed many times. What it recognizes is unknown. The TCRbeta library incorporated unique molecular identifiers. TCRdb used MiXCR to reprocess the PCR reads, holding one entry per CDR3 protein. The table records approximately 240,000 distinct CDR3 sequences, roughly a tenth of them present only once. V lost 6 bases and J lost 9, with 21 bases in between. This CDR3 contains 15 residues. From germline, CDR1 is MNHEY and CDR2 SVGEGT. This sequence was found in a child under two years old with acute myeloid leukemia, due to receive a stem cell transplant. Sequenced material: PBMCs, taken before TCRalphabeta/CD19-depleted stem cell transplant. The chain combines TRBV6-2 or TRBV6-3 with TRBJ2-1; D may be TRBD2 (5 bases). The CDR3 sequence is CASSEDLVRVGEQFF. In DNA, the CDR3 is TGTGCCAGCAGCGAGGACTTAGTCCGAGTCGGTGAGCAGTTCTTC.